This TCR beta chain was captured by sequencing in a study of T cell responses to AZD1222 COVID-19 vaccine. Study outcomes and limitations: Seropositive status at baseline applied to only a handful of AZD1222 recipients. The peak T cell response came first, and repertoires were sampled only after it. Spike-wide vaccine-associated CD4 TCRs dominated at 160-218 and 743-854. Increased Spike-specific TCR breadth and depth were observed after two AZD1222 doses.

To note about this clone: As yet, its antigen is unknown.

Produced via immunoSEQ multiplex PCR; TCRdb's table is partial and in-frame only. The sample holds 110,000 to 150,000 clones, approximately 93% seen once. CDR3 length equals 13 residues. V lost 5 bases to trimming and J lost 7 bases, with 12 bases between them. Germline loops: CDR1 LNHDA, CDR2 SQIVND (reference sequence). This clonotype was obtained from an adult who had recovered from COVID-19. This material consisted of peripheral blood, taken after recovery from COVID-19. J is TRBJ1-5 and V is TRBV19, with D perhaps matching TRBD1 (5 bases). CDR3 residues: CASSAGVRQPQHF. CDR3 coding DNA: TGTGCCAGTAGTGCGGGGGTCCGCCAGCCCCAGCATTTT.